One sample yielded the 7 T cell receptor beta chains listed below, sequenced in a study of read filtering for tumor transcriptome and immune sequencing. The library was built from about 400 ng RNA with molecular barcoded adaptors for alpha/delta and beta/gamma chains. TCRdb reprocessed the reads with MiXCR, giving one entry per CDR3 protein. The data show roughly 68,000 distinct CDR3 sequences, with roughly 14% seen just once and 40% to 55% held by the top ten. Source material: a population of CD138-negative cells sorted from bone marrow. The receptors derive from a donor aged 40 or older with multiple myeloma.

This clonotype occurred many times. This rearrangement joins TRBV7-6 to TRBJ2-1; 7 bases are shared with TRBD1. The CDR3 contains 15 residues. Germline V gene sequence: CDR1 SGHVS, CDR2 FNYEAQ. Germline trimming cut 5 bases from V and 7 bases from J; bases unmatched to any gene: 11. For the CDR3, the DNA is TGTGCCAGCAGCGGGTACAGGGGCGCACAAAATGAGCAGTTCTTC. Translated: CASSGYRGAQNEQFF.

This clonotype was seen repeatedly, ten times or more. The J gene is TRBJ2-7, the V gene TRBV7-9, with TRBD1 identical over 7 bases. From germline, CDR1 is SEHNR and CDR2 FQNEAQ (reference sequence). Trimming removed 11 bases from V and 3 bases from J; junction bases left unmatched: 16. The CDR3 has 15 residues. CDR3 sequence reads: CASGDQTGMDYEQYF. CDR3 bases: TGTGCCTCTGGAGATCAGACAGGGATGGACTACGAGCAGTACTTC. The variable domain in full, with the rest retrieved from reference TRBV7-9 and TRBJ2-7, is DTGVSQNPRHKITKRGQNVTFRCDPISEHNRLYWYRQTLGQGPEFLTYFQNEAQLEKSRLLSDRFSAERPKGSFSTLEIQRTEQGDSAMYLCASGDQTGMDYEQYFGPGTRLTVT.

The chain uses TRBV6-5 and TRBJ1-1, with unresolved D. V lost 0 bases and J lost 0, with 11 bases in between. Germline assignment: CDR1 MNHEY and CDR2 SVGAGI. The CDR3 covers 16 residues. The DNA for the CDR3 is TGTGCCAGCAGTTACTCGGTAGCAGTCATGAACACTGAAGCTTTCTTT. Translating it yields CASSYSVAVMNTEAFF.

This clonotype was observed at least ten times. Mismatch with germline at one junction end may stem from a read error. This chain connects TRBV7-3 to TRBJ2-1; 7 bases map to TRBD2. This CDR3 has 15 amino acids. CDR1 and CDR2 (germline): SGHTA, FQGTGA. The DNA of the CDR3 is TGTGCCAGCAGCGTAACTAGCGAGCCCTACAATGAGCAGTTCTTC. Translated: CASSVTSEPYNEQFF.

This clonotype was seen a handful of times. This chain uses TRBV30 with TRBJ1-4; D gene ambiguous. Germline loops: CDR1 GTSNPN, CDR2 SVGIG (reference sequence). The CDR3 spans 14 residues. Trimming cost V 2 bases and J 7 bases, with 14 bases left between them. The CDR3 coding sequence is TGTGCCTGGAGTCGGTCGCGGTACGGTGAAAAACTGTTTTTT. Protein sequence: CAWSRSRYGEKLFF.

This clonotype appeared many times. This sequence joins TRBV7-9 and TRBJ2-3; possibly TRBD2 for D (6 bases). Germline CDR1 is SEHNR and CDR2 is FQNEAQ (reference sequence). The V and J ends lost 2 bases and 6 bases respectively, with 12 bases between them. This CDR3 spans 14 amino acids. The CDR3 sequence: CASSLFREIDTQYF. CDR3 bases: TGTGCCAGCAGCTTATTTCGGGAGATTGATACGCAGTATTTT.

Ten or more counts support this clonotype. V usage is TRBV7-8 and J usage is TRBJ1-6; D is unresolved. The CDR3 sequence is 15 residues long. With 6 bases removed from V and 5 bases from J, the gap between germline ends came to 14 bases. Germline CDR1 is SGHVS and CDR2 is FQNEAQ. CDR3 DNA sequence: TGTGCCAGCAGTGGTAGGGCTCTTAATAATTCACCCCTCCACTTT. This encodes CASSGRALNNSPLHF. Supplemented by reference TRBV7-8 and TRBJ1-6, the full variable domain reads GAGVSQSPRYKVAKRGQDVALRCDPISGHVSLFWYQQALGQGPEFLTYFQNEAQLDKSGLPSDRFFAERPEGSVSTLKIQRTQQEDSAVYLCASSGRALNNSPLHFGNGTRLTVT.